This passage covers 30 T cell receptor beta chains from one sample sequenced in a study of blood T cell repertoires in COVID-19. Sequenced by immunoSEQ multiplex PCR; TCRdb stores in-frame clones only, minus some. Altogether about 220,000 clones are present, 75% to 85% being singletons, with the ten largest covering 5.2%. The source material was peripheral blood. These receptors were collected from a woman in her 70s with COVID-19, enrolled during active disease.

V usage is TRBV5-1 and J usage is TRBJ2-7; possible D gene TRBD1, 6 bases. CDR3 size: 15 residues. Germline V lookup: CDR1 SGHRS, CDR2 YFSETQ. V lost 2 bases and J lost 6, with 18 bases in between. The CDR3 region has the DNA TGCGCCAGCAGCTTTGGCAGGGGACCTCTCGGCGAGCAGTACTTC. This sequence encodes CASSFGRGPLGEQYF.

The CDR3 nucleotides read TGTGCCAGCTCACTACAAGCGCGGGAGCTGTTTTTT. It specifies CASSLQARELFF. The chain joins TRBV18 to TRBJ2-2; D unclear. V lost 4 bases, J lost 9 bases, and 9 bases lay in between. Germline CDR1 reads KGHSH; CDR2 reads LQKENI. The CDR3 runs to 12 residues. The whole variable domain, filled in from reference TRBV18 and TRBJ2-2, reads NAGVMQNPRHLVRRRGQEARLRCSPMKGHSHVYWYRQLPEEGLKFMVYLQKENIIDESGMPKERFSAEFPKEGPSILRIQQVVRGDSAAYFCASSLQARELFFGEGSRLTVL.

V and J are TRBV27 and TRBJ2-7, with D uncertain. This CDR3 has 13 amino acids. The V gene lost 6 bases and the J gene lost 0 bases, with 9 bases spanning the gap. CDR1 MNHEY and CDR2 SMNVEV come from the germline V gene (reference sequence). CDR3 sequence reads: CASRSFSSYEQYF. CDR3 nucleotides: TGTGCCAGCAGATCCTTTTCCTCCTACGAGCAGTACTTC.

The chain is built from TRBV6-1 and TRBJ2-7; perhaps TRBD1 as D (5 bases). The V end was cut by 2 bases, the J end by 3 bases, with 11 bases between. Germline V gene sequence: CDR1 MNHNS, CDR2 SASEGT. The CDR3 has 14 amino acids. CDR3 sequence: CASSESTVFYEQYF. CDR3 bases: TGTGCCAGCAGTGAATCGACAGTTTTCTACGAGCAGTACTTC.

The J gene is TRBJ2-7, the V gene TRBV4-3; TRBD1 matches 8 bases. The germline V gene has CDR1 LGHNA and CDR2 YSLEER. V lost 0 bases to trimming and J lost 7 bases; unmatched junction nucleotides: 5. The CDR3 covers 14 residues. CDR3 DNA: TGCGCCAGCAGCCAAGAAGGGACAGGTGGGGAGCAGTACTTC. Translating gives CASSQEGTGGEQYF.

V usage is TRBV3-1 (or the pseudogene TRBV3-2) and J usage is TRBJ2-7, with no clear D. CDR1 LGHDT and CDR2 YNNKEL come from the germline V gene (reference sequence). Trimming left V 1 base short and J 4 bases short, with 14 bases between. The CDR3 extends over 15 amino acids. The CDR3 DNA sequence: TGTGCCAGCAGCCAAGCCACTATATCCCAATACGAGCAGTACTTC. This encodes CASSQATISQYEQYF.

This clone was seen once. The chain couples TRBV5-5 to TRBJ2-7; 7 nucleotides align to TRBD1. V trimming: 4 bases; J trimming: 2 bases; junction bases outside the gene matches: 6. This CDR3 contains 14 residues. Germline V CDR1 and CDR2: SGHKS, YYEKEE (reference sequence). CDR3 sequence (DNA): TGTGCCAGCAGCCGAGAAGGACAGGCCTACGAGCAGTACTTC. Translating gives CASSREGQAYEQYF.

This clone showed up just a few times. This chain uses TRBV19 with TRBJ1-6; 7 nucleotides line up with TRBD1. Trimming took 4 bases from V and 7 from J; bases not matched to a gene: 10. CDR1 and CDR2 (germline): LNHDA, SQIVND (reference sequence). This CDR3 comprises 16 residues. CDR3 sequence reads: CASSNRQGTDNSPLHF. DNA of the CDR3: TGTGCCAGTAGTAATCGACAGGGAACGGACAATTCACCCCTCCACTTT. Complete variable domain (other parts from reference TRBV19 and TRBJ1-6): DGGITQSPKYLFRKEGQNVTLSCEQNLNHDAMYWYRQDPGQGLRLIYYSQIVNDFQKGDIAEGYSVSREKKESFPLTVTSAQKNPTAFYLCASSNRQGTDNSPLHFGNGTRLTVT.

The chain links TRBV18 to TRBJ1-1; weak D call: TRBD1 (6 bases). V lost 2 bases and J lost 2, with 18 bases in between. The CDR3 is 17 amino acids. From germline, CDR1 is KGHSH and CDR2 LQKENI. The CDR3 bases are TGTGCCAGCTCACCAAGTAGAGGGGGGGCTGCCAACACTGAAGCTTTCTTT. As protein: CASSPSRGGAANTEAFF. Full variable domain (rest looked up from reference TRBV18 and TRBJ1-1): NAGVMQNPRHLVRRRGQEARLRCSPMKGHSHVYWYRQLPEEGLKFMVYLQKENIIDESGMPKERFSAEFPKEGPSILRIQQVVRGDSAAYFCASSPSRGGAANTEAFFGQGTRLTVV.

Concerning this clone: One junction end does not reproduce the germline sequence, and a read error may be involved. J is TRBJ2-7 and V is TRBV2; 8 nucleotides line up with TRBD2. Germline CDR1 is SNHLY and CDR2 is FYNNEI. The CDR3 has 12 residues. CDR3 amino acids: CASSEPPGGASF. The CDR3 nucleotides read TGTGCCAGCAGTGAACCCCCGGGGGGGGCGAGCTTC.

The chain has TRBV7-2 and TRBJ2-7; D is perhaps TRBD2 (6 bases). The CDR3 runs to 13 residues. The V and J ends lost 5 bases and 0 bases respectively, with 8 bases between them. CDR1 and CDR2 from the germline V gene are SGHTA and FQGNSA. The CDR3 DNA sequence: TGTGCCAGCAGCCGGGAGTTCTCCTACGAGCAGTACTTC. As protein: CASSREFSYEQYF.

The chain carries TRBV19 and TRBJ1-1, with TRBD1 matching over 12 bases. Looked up from germline, CDR1 is LNHDA and CDR2 is SQIVND (reference sequence). CDR3 length equals 16 residues. Germline trimming cut 7 bases from V and 0 bases from J; bases unmatched to any gene: 6. In DNA, the CDR3 is TGTGCCAGTAACACCGGGACAGGGGGCATGAACACTGAAGCTTTCTTT. This codes for CASNTGTGGMNTEAFF. Full variable domain (outside the CDR3, taken from reference TRBV19 and TRBJ1-1): DGGITQSPKYLFRKEGQNVTLSCEQNLNHDAMYWYRQDPGQGLRLIYYSQIVNDFQKGDIAEGYSVSREKKESFPLTVTSAQKNPTAFYLCASNTGTGGMNTEAFFGQGTRLTVV.

Note on this clone: This sample includes further DNA sequences coding for the same CDR3. Written as DNA, the CDR3 is TGTGCCAGTAGTTTGGGACTAAGCACAGATACGCAGTATTTT. Protein product: CASSLGLSTDTQYF. The chain is built from TRBV19 and TRBJ2-3; 7 bases are a match to TRBD2. Germline trimming cut 5 bases from V and 0 bases from J; bases unmatched to any gene: 2. CDR1 is LNHDA and CDR2 is SQIVND in the germline V gene (reference sequence). The CDR3 sequence is 14 residues long. The entire variable domain, with the rest obtained from reference TRBV19 and TRBJ2-3, is as follows: DGGITQSPKYLFRKEGQNVTLSCEQNLNHDAMYWYRQDPGQGLRLIYYSQIVNDFQKGDIAEGYSVSREKKESFPLTVTSAQKNPTAFYLCASSLGLSTDTQYFGPGTRLTVL.

In this sample, this clone turned up once. The rearrangement uses TRBV24-1 and TRBJ2-3; 14 bases line up with TRBD2. V gave up 1 base and J gave up 4 bases; unmatched junction bases: 3. From germline, CDR1 is KGHDR and CDR2 SFDVKD. The CDR3 sequence is 17 residues long. CDR3: CATSDLGLAGGSDTQYF. The CDR3 DNA is TGTGCCACCAGTGATTTAGGACTAGCGGGAGGATCAGATACGCAGTATTTT.

The chain carries TRBV6-2 or TRBV6-3 and TRBJ1-2; possible D gene TRBD1, 6 bases. Trimming pared 6 bases from V and 4 bases from J, leaving 18 bases between. The CDR3 totals 15 residues. The germline V gene encodes CDR1 MNHEY and CDR2 SVGEGT. CDR3: CASSLTPGHLYGYTF. CDR3 coding DNA: TGTGCCAGCAGCCTTACCCCGGGACATCTCTATGGCTACACCTTC.

The chain couples TRBV6-5 to TRBJ2-5; TRBD1 agrees at 10 bases. V shed 4 bases, J shed 4 bases, and the junction held 3 bases outside the gene matches. Per germline, CDR1 MNHEY and CDR2 SVGAGI. The CDR3 covers 14 residues. The CDR3 region has the DNA TGTGCCAGCAGTTCTAGACAGGGGGCAGAGACCCAGTACTTC. Translating it yields CASSSRQGAETQYF.

The chain has TRBV5-1 and TRBJ1-1; possible D gene TRBD1, 6 bases. CDR1 and CDR2 from the germline V gene are SGHRS and YFSETQ. Deletions cut 0 bases from V and 1 base from J, with 7 bases between. The CDR3 has 14 residues. The CDR3 loop is CASSLDRENTEAFF. CDR3 bases: TGCGCCAGCAGCTTGGACAGGGAGAACACTGAAGCTTTCTTT.

This clone was detected once. The chain has TRBV6-2 or TRBV6-3 and TRBJ1-6, with 12 nucleotides matching TRBD1. The germline V gene has CDR1 MNHEY and CDR2 SVGEGT. This CDR3 has 20 amino acids. The trim removed 2 bases at V and 0 bases at J, leaving 8 bases unmatched. The CDR3 region is CASSYAPGQGASSYNSPLHF. Here the CDR3 DNA reads TGTGCCAGCAGTTACGCCCCGGGACAGGGGGCGAGCTCCTATAATTCACCCCTCCACTTT.

The J gene is TRBJ2-5, the V gene TRBV30; no definite D call. The CDR3 runs 12 residues. V shed 4 bases and J shed 0 bases, with 6 bases lying between them. Germline CDR1 reads GTSNPN; CDR2 reads SVGIG (reference sequence). In DNA form, the CDR3 reads TGTGCCTGGACCGTAAACCAAGAGACCCAGTACTTC. Protein product: CAWTVNQETQYF.

This clone has only a few counts. The V and J genes are TRBV9 and TRBJ2-7; D uncertain. The CDR3 is made up of 14 amino acids. The germline V and J ends were trimmed by 4 bases and 6 bases, with 17 bases remaining between them. Germline CDR1 SGDLS, CDR2 YYNGEE. The CDR3 DNA follows: TGTGCCAGCAGCTACCTGACCCATGGAGCCGAGCAGTACTTC. Translating it yields CASSYLTHGAEQYF.

This clone has just one count. V and J are TRBV6-1 and TRBJ1-3; D is undetermined. Looked up from germline, CDR1 is MNHNS and CDR2 is SASEGT. Trimming left V 0 bases short and J 1 base short, with 13 bases between. The CDR3 is made up of 17 amino acids. CDR3 DNA sequence: TGTGCCAGCAGTGAAGCGCGGAGATGGCTATCTGGAAACACCATATATTTT. Its translation is CASSEARRWLSGNTIYF.

The rearrangement links TRBV28 to TRBJ2-5, with D tentatively TRBD2 (7 bases). The CDR3 spans 14 residues. Germline V gene sequence: CDR1 MDHEN, CDR2 SYDVKM. V lost 5 bases and J 5 bases, leaving 15 bases between the germline ends. This CDR3 is CASSTSGGPETQYF. The CDR3, as DNA: TGTGCCAGCAGTACATCGGGGGGCCCGGAGACCCAGTACTTC.

On this clone itself: The sample holds other DNA sequences that translate to the same CDR3. This chain links TRBV18 with TRBJ2-3; TRBD1 is a possible D gene (6 bases). Germline CDR1 is KGHSH and CDR2 is LQKENI. The CDR3 runs 14 residues. The V end was cut by 2 bases, the J end by 4 bases, with 10 bases between. Here the CDR3 reads CASSPGGGADTQYF. The CDR3 nucleotides are TGTGCCAGCTCACCAGGGGGCGGCGCAGATACGCAGTATTTT.

The genes are TRBV27 and TRBJ1-1; tentative D call: TRBD1 (6 bases). The CDR3 sequence is 19 residues long. Trimming cost V 7 bases and J 3 bases, with 30 bases left between them. CDR1 is MNHEY and CDR2 is SMNVEV in the germline V gene (reference sequence). In DNA form, the CDR3 reads TGTGCCAGCACCCCTGACCCCACAGGGTCGTGGAGGAGAGACACTGAAGCTTTCTTT. As protein: CASTPDPTGSWRRDTEAFF.

V and J are TRBV19 and TRBJ1-5; 7 bases map to TRBD1. Germline V gene data show CDR1 as LNHDA and CDR2 as SQIVND (reference sequence). With 3 bases clipped from V and 16 bases from J, the junction kept 12 bases outside the gene matches. The CDR3 has 13 amino acids. The CDR3 here is CASSIVGQGVYHF. DNA for the CDR3: TGTGCCAGTAGTATTGTGGGGCAGGGGGTCTACCATTTT.

V and J are TRBV15 and TRBJ2-2, with D perhaps TRBD2 (5 bases). CDR1 and CDR2 from the germline V gene are LNHNV and YYDKDF (reference sequence). The CDR3 is 13 residues long. The ends were cut back, 2 bases at V and 7 bases at J, with 8 bases in the middle. The CDR3 sequence is CATSRRGNGELFF. The CDR3 nucleotides are TGTGCCACCAGCAGACGGGGTAACGGGGAGCTGTTTTTT.

This rearrangement joins TRBV3-1 (or the pseudogene TRBV3-2) to TRBJ2-1; no definite D call. The V and J ends lost 1 base and 10 bases respectively, with 8 bases between them. This CDR3 comprises 12 residues. The germline CDR1 and CDR2 sequences are LGHDT and YNNKEL (reference sequence). CDR3 in amino acids: CASSQGLREQFF. The CDR3 DNA is TGTGCCAGCAGCCAAGGGTTGCGGGAGCAGTTCTTC.

This clone was picked up many times. The V gene is TRBV6-2 or TRBV6-3, the J gene TRBJ2-2; TRBD1 aligns across 7 bases. CDR1 and CDR2 from the germline V gene are MNHEY and SVGEGT. V lost 6 bases to trimming and J lost 8 bases; unmatched junction nucleotides: 9. There are 14 residues in the CDR3. This CDR3 reads CASSPRQGLGELFF. DNA of the CDR3: TGTGCCAGCAGCCCTCGACAGGGTTTGGGGGAGCTGTTTTTT.

This clone appeared a few times. V is TRBV7-2 and J is TRBJ2-1; maybe TRBD2 (7 bases). In germline, CDR1 is SGHTA, CDR2 FQGNSA. The CDR3 spans 14 residues. Trimming took 4 bases from V and 4 from J, leaving 11 bases between them. The CDR3 is CASSSQGGYNEQFF. CDR3 DNA: TGTGCCAGCAGCTCACAGGGAGGGTACAATGAGCAGTTCTTC. The variable domain in full, completed from reference TRBV7-2 and TRBJ2-1, reads GAGVSQSPSNKVTEKGKDVELRCDPISGHTALYWYRQSLGQGLEFLIYFQGNSAPDKSGLPSDRFSAERTGGSVSTLTIQRTQQEDSAVYLCASSSQGGYNEQFFGPGTRLTVL.

J is TRBJ2-1 and V is TRBV19, with 7 bases fitting TRBD2. The CDR3 runs to 14 residues. The trim removed 10 bases at V and 9 bases at J, leaving 15 bases unmatched. Germline V lookup: CDR1 LNHDA, CDR2 SQIVND (reference sequence). The CDR3 DNA is TGTGCCACCAGGACTAGGCGTGTCCTTGGTGAGCAGTTCTTC. Its protein product is CATRTRRVLGEQFF.